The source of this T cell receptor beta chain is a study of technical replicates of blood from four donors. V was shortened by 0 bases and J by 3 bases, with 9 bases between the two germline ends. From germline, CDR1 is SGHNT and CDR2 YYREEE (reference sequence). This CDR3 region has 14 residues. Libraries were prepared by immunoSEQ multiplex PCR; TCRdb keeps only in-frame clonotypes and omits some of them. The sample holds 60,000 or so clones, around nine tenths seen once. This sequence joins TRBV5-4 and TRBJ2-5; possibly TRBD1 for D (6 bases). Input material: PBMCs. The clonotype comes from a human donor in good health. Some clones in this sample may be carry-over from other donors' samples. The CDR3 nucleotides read TGTGCCAGCAGCTTGGGGACAGCTAAAGAGACCCAGTACTTC. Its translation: CASSLGTAKETQYF.